The 12 T cell receptor beta chains in this list originate from one sample, sequenced in a study of CXCR3-negative and CXCR3-positive naive CD8 T cells. The study's findings and limits: Compared with CXCR3-negative naive cells, CXCR3-positive naive cells showed more hydrophobic TRB CDR3s.

No antigens are known for them. TRB cDNA was prepared as libraries by UMI-labeled 5' RACE. TCRdb reanalyzed the 5' RACE reads and collapses them to one entry per CDR3 protein, without DNA. Its listing shows about 150,000 distinct CDR3 sequences. The material sequenced was naive CXCR3+ CD8+ T cells from blood. This sample's subset: CD45RO-CCR7+CD27+CD95- naive CD8+ T cells expressing CXCR3 (TNR3+). The receptors come from a human donor in good health. Some clones in this sample may be carry-over from other donors' samples.

The chain recombines TRBV6-4 with TRBJ2-2. CDR1 is MRHNA, CDR2 SNTAGT, per germline. The CDR3 length is 13 residues. CDR3 region: CASSDLNTGELFF.

This rearrangement joins TRBV29-1 to TRBJ1-2. CDR3 length: 12 residues. CDR1 is SQVTM and CDR2 is ANQGSEA in the germline V gene. The chain's CDR3 is CSVDRVTYGYTF.

J is TRBJ2-5 and V is TRBV11-2; no DNA is available, so the TRBD1 call from TCRdb remains unchecked. The V gene's germline CDR1 is SGHAT and CDR2 FQNNGV. The CDR3 is made up of 14 amino acids. The CDR3 sequence: CASSTGTGQETQYF.

V usage is TRBV12-3 or TRBV12-4 and J usage is TRBJ2-1; TCRdb's D call, TRBD1, is unchecked because there is no DNA. The CDR3 has 17 residues. The CDR3 is CASRESGGPLEYNEQFF.

The V gene is TRBV6-5, the J gene TRBJ2-7; TCRdb indicates TRBD2, and absent DNA this call remains unverified. The CDR3 runs to 14 residues. Germline CDR1 reads MNHEY; CDR2 reads SVGAGI. The CDR3 region is CASSLEPSLYEQYF.

The rearrangement links TRBV12-3 or TRBV12-4 to TRBJ1-1; TCRdb picks TRBD1, but there is no DNA to check that call. The CDR3 is made up of 14 amino acids. CDR3 sequence: CASSLYRVNTEAFF.

The chain joins TRBV29-1 to TRBJ1-4. From germline, CDR1 is SQVTM and CDR2 ANQGSEA. The CDR3 is made up of 13 amino acids. Here the CDR3 reads CSAEVATNEKLFF.

The V call is TRBV7-6, the J call TRBJ2-1; there is no DNA to check the TCRdb D call of TRBD2. Germline V gene data show CDR1 as SGHVS and CDR2 as FNYEAQ. This CDR3 has 19 residues. The chain's CDR3 is CASSLFPAWLAGAGDEQFF.

The chain has TRBV4-3 and TRBJ2-7. From germline, CDR1 is LGHNA and CDR2 YSLEER. The CDR3 totals 15 residues. The CDR3 loop reads CASSQEVLLSYEQYF.

The V and J genes are TRBV7-3 and TRBJ1-1; TCRdb selects TRBD1, and the lack of DNA leaves this call unchecked. This CDR3 spans 15 amino acids. CDR1 SGHTA and CDR2 FQGTGA come from the germline V gene. CDR3 amino acids: CASSPRTGTNTEAFF.

The chain has TRBV7-9 and TRBJ2-7; TCRdb selects TRBD1, and the lack of DNA leaves this call unchecked. CDR1 is SEHNR, CDR2 FQNEAQ, per germline (reference sequence). The CDR3 has 16 amino acids. The CDR3 sequence: CASSLVLGDGNYEQYF.

This chain joins TRBV9 and TRBJ2-1; there is no DNA to check the TCRdb D call of TRBD2. The CDR3 spans 13 residues. The V gene's germline CDR1 is SGDLS and CDR2 YYNGEE. CDR3 sequence reads: CASSPPRYNEQFF.